This is a list of T cell receptor beta chains from one sample in a study of control samples from healthy donors and cancer patients. The method was immunoSEQ multiplex PCR; TCRdb's version includes in-frame clones alone and lacks a portion of them. The sample yields about 150,000 clones, over 85% seen once. The sample consisted of blood. All receptors derive from a man in his forties or fifties in good health. The CDR3 runs from the conserved cysteine through the conserved F or W. The D gene is left open where the match is weak. Some rows mark clone size as missing; the rest say once, few, many or name a class of expanded clone.

CATSRDRGGSDTQYF | TGTGCCACCAGCAGAGATCGGGGAGGATCGGATACGCAGTATTTT | NA | TRBJ2-3 | 15 | TRBV15 | NA
CASSPASGNTIYF | TGTGCCAGCAGTCCCGCTTCTGGAAACACCATATATTTT | NA | TRBJ1-3 | 13 | TRBV7-2 | NA
CASDKQGRQETQYF | TGTGCCAGCGACAAACAGGGTCGGCAAGAGACCCAGTACTTC | NA | TRBJ2-5 | 14 | TRBV2 | NA
CASSQGAQGGGYTF | TGTGCCAGCAGCCAAGGGGCACAGGGAGGTGGCTACACCTTC | NA | TRBJ1-2 | 14 | TRBV3-1/TRBV3-2 | NA
CASSPDRDRGLYEQYF | TGTGCCAGCAGCCCGGACCGGGACAGGGGACTCTACGAGCAGTACTTC | TRBD1 | TRBJ2-7 | 16 | TRBV7-2 | NA
CASSTSGEAFF | TGTGCCAGCAGTACCTCGGGGGAAGCTTTCTTT | NA | TRBJ1-1 | 11 | TRBV12-3/TRBV12-4 | NA
CAWSVGPNTEAFF | TGTGCCTGGAGTGTCGGTCCGAACACTGAAGCTTTCTTT | NA | TRBJ1-1 | 13 | TRBV30 | once
CASSVVPNTEAFF | TGTGCCAGCAGCGTAGTCCCGAACACTGAAGCTTTCTTT | NA | TRBJ1-1 | 13 | TRBV9 | NA
CASSERGTVDEQYF | TGTGCCAGTAGTGAAAGGGGCACTGTGGACGAGCAGTACTTC | NA | TRBJ2-7 | 14 | TRBV19 | NA
CASSSKGAANTGELFF | TGCGCCAGCAGCTCAAAGGGGGCCGCGAACACCGGGGAGCTGTTTTTT | TRBD1 | TRBJ2-2 | 16 | TRBV5-1 | NA
CASSQDWGASGNTIYF | TGTGCCAGCAGCCAAGATTGGGGGGCGTCTGGAAACACCATATATTTT | NA | TRBJ1-3 | 16 | TRBV4-2 | NA
CAFLSYTDRPDTQYF | TGTGCCTTCCTCAGCTATACGGACAGGCCAGATACGCAGTATTTT | TRBD1 | TRBJ2-3 | 15 | TRBV30 | NA
CASSPRSPPAAFF | TGTGCCAGCAGCCCCCGGTCCCCCCCGGCAGCTTTCTTT | NA | TRBJ1-1 | 13 | TRBV4-2 | once
CASSLSEGEGGNTIYF | TGTGCCAGCAGTTTATCAGAGGGAGAGGGTGGAAACACCATATATTTT | NA | TRBJ1-3 | 16 | TRBV27 | NA
CSVVDRGAPYNEQFF | TGCAGCGTTGTGGACAGGGGTGCCCCCTACAATGAGCAGTTCTTC | TRBD1 | TRBJ2-1 | 15 | TRBV29-1 | NA
CASSLSGAGNTIYF | TGTGCCAGCAGCTTATCAGGGGCCGGAAACACCATATATTTT | NA | TRBJ1-3 | 14 | TRBV11-2 | NA
CAWSGLAGRETQYF | TGTGCCTGGAGTGGACTAGCGGGGCGAGAGACCCAGTACTTC | TRBD2 | TRBJ2-5 | 14 | TRBV30 | NA
CATSRVRAGEEQYF | TGTGCCACCAGCAGAGTTCGAGCGGGGGAAGAGCAGTACTTC | TRBD2 | TRBJ2-7 | 14 | TRBV15 | NA
CASSVDGALHQPQHF | TGTGCCAGCAGCGTAGACGGCGCGCTGCATCAGCCCCAGCATTTT | NA | TRBJ1-5 | 15 | TRBV9 | NA
CASSLGVSTGGEQYF | TGTGCCAGCAGCTTAGGAGTGTCCACAGGGGGTGAGCAGTACTTC | TRBD1 | TRBJ2-7 | 15 | TRBV7-9 | once
CASSNPGQGAIGYTF | TGTGCCAGCAGTAACCCGGGACAGGGGGCAATTGGCTACACCTTC | TRBD1 | TRBJ1-2 | 15 | TRBV6-5 | NA
CASQGWESNQPQHF | TGTGCCAGCCAAGGGTGGGAGAGCAATCAGCCCCAGCATTTT | NA | TRBJ1-5 | 14 | TRBV2 | NA
CASSYRGPSEAFF | TGTGCCAGCAGTTACAGGGGGCCGAGTGAAGCTTTCTTT | TRBD1 | TRBJ1-1 | 13 | TRBV6-2/TRBV6-3 | NA
CASSYSTASYGYTF | TGTGCCAGCAGTTACTCAACCGCTAGCTATGGCTACACCTTC | NA | TRBJ1-2 | 14 | TRBV6-2/TRBV6-3 | once
CASRPGQGSYNEQFF | TGTGCCAGCAGGCCGGGACAGGGGTCCTACAATGAGCAGTTCTTC | TRBD1 | TRBJ2-1 | 15 | TRBV9 | NA
CASSVTGGDGNTIYF | TGTGCCAGCAGCGTCACAGGGGGCGACGGAAACACCATATATTTT | TRBD1 | TRBJ1-3 | 15 | TRBV9 | NA
CASSSSQGADEQYF | TGCGCCAGCAGCTCTTCGCAGGGGGCGGACGAGCAGTACTTC | TRBD1 | TRBJ2-7 | 14 | TRBV5-1 | NA
CASSLGGYAEAFF | TGCGCCAGCAGCTTGGGGGGGTATGCTGAAGCTTTCTTT | NA | TRBJ1-1 | 13 | TRBV5-1 | NA